What follows are 14 T cell receptor beta chains derived from one specimen sequenced in a study of control samples from healthy donors and cancer patients. Sequencing used immunoSEQ multiplex PCR; TCRdb keeps in-frame clones, though not all of them. The sample gives under 200,000 clones, 91% of which show up once; less than 1.6% is in the top ten. Sequences were obtained from blood. These receptor sequences come from a woman aged 30 to 39 in good health.

The chain is built from TRBV5-1 and TRBJ1-4, with D possibly being TRBD1 (6 bases). V was pared by 4 bases and J by 3 bases, with 10 bases between. Germline-derived CDR1 and CDR2 are SGHRS and YFSETQ. This CDR3 is built from 14 residues. CDR3 DNA sequence: TGCGCCAGCAGCCCGGACAGACCTAATGAAAAACTGTTTTTT. Translated: CASSPDRPNEKLFF.

The chain has TRBV19 and TRBJ1-2, with D tentatively TRBD1 (6 bases). Germline V lookup: CDR1 LNHDA, CDR2 SQIVND (reference sequence). Trimming took 4 bases from V and 7 from J, leaving 7 bases between them. The CDR3 is 11 residues long. The CDR3 here is CASSNRVGYTF. In DNA form, the CDR3 reads TGTGCCAGTAGTAACAGGGTTGGCTACACCTTC.

CDR3: CASSPPTMNTEAFF. The CDR3 region has the DNA TGTGCCAGCTCACCACCGACAATGAACACTGAAGCTTTCTTT. The chain couples TRBV18 to TRBJ1-1; D is ambiguous. CDR3 size: 14 residues. V shed 0 bases and J shed 0 bases, with 5 bases lying between them. Germline CDR1 reads KGHSH; CDR2 reads LQKENI.

The chain is built from TRBV5-1 and TRBJ1-6; 10 bases map to TRBD1. Trimming removed 0 bases from V and 11 bases from J; junction bases left unmatched: 5. Germline V CDR1 and CDR2: SGHRS, YFSETQ. This CDR3 is 15 amino acids long. Here the CDR3 reads CASSLGWTGGAPLHF. The CDR3 DNA reads as TGCGCCAGCAGCTTGGGATGGACAGGGGGGGCACCCCTCCACTTT.

This chain links TRBV2 with TRBJ1-1; no definite D call. From germline, CDR1 is SNHLY and CDR2 FYNNEI. The V end lost 4 bases, the J end lost 4 bases, and 10 bases lay between the germline ends. This CDR3 comprises 13 residues. The CDR3: CASSARQLTEAFF. The CDR3 bases are TGTGCCAGCAGTGCCAGACAACTCACTGAAGCTTTCTTT.

This chain joins TRBV18 and TRBJ2-5; D possibly corresponds to TRBD2 (5 bases). CDR1 and CDR2 (germline): KGHSH, LQKENI. V gave up 1 base and J gave up 1 base, with 7 bases separating them. The CDR3 runs to 14 residues. The CDR3: CASSPRGRQETQYF. CDR3 sequence (DNA): TGTGCCAGCTCACCACGCGGGCGCCAAGAGACCCAGTACTTC.

This clone was seen more than once but under ten times. The V gene is TRBV14, the J gene TRBJ1-1; perhaps TRBD1 as D (5 bases). V lost 0 bases, J lost 4 bases, and 12 bases lay in between. Germline loops: CDR1 SGHDN, CDR2 FVKESK. The CDR3 is made up of 15 amino acids. CDR3 sequence (DNA): TGTGCCAGCAGCCAAGACCGGGGCGGGAGCACTGAAGCTTTCTTT. It yields the protein CASSQDRGGSTEAFF.

V usage is TRBV5-6 and J usage is TRBJ1-2; D remains ambiguous. V lost 0 bases and J lost 7, with 4 bases in between. This CDR3 is 11 amino acids long. Germline V lookup: CDR1 SGHDT, CDR2 YYEEEE. CDR3 residues: CASSLGFGYTF. The CDR3 region has the DNA TGTGCCAGCAGCTTGGGCTTTGGCTACACCTTC. Combining the CDR3 with reference TRBV5-6 and TRBJ1-2 gives the whole variable domain DAGVTQSPTHLIKTRGQQVTLRCSPKSGHDTVSWYQQALGQGPQFIFQYYEEEERQRGNFPDRFSGHQFPNYSSELNVNALLLGDSALYLCASSLGFGYTFGSGTRLTVV.

Details on this clone: This sample includes further DNA sequences coding for the same CDR3. V gene TRBV19 combines with J gene TRBJ1-1; 11 nucleotides match TRBD1. CDR1 LNHDA and CDR2 SQIVND come from the germline V gene (reference sequence). This CDR3 is 15 amino acids long. With V trimmed by 2 bases and J by 4 bases, 3 bases remained unmatched. For the CDR3, the DNA is TGTGCCAGTAGTATACCGGGACAGGGGGGCACTGAAGCTTTCTTT. Translated, it gives CASSIPGQGGTEAFF.

The chain recombines TRBV29-1 with TRBJ1-2, with no clear D. This CDR3 is built from 12 residues. Trimming pared 2 bases from V and 4 bases from J, leaving 8 bases between. Germline V gives CDR1 SQVTM, CDR2 ANQGSEA. As DNA, the CDR3 is TGCAGCGTTGAAATAGGGTCCTATGGCTACACCTTC. Protein sequence: CSVEIGSYGYTF.

The rearrangement joins TRBV7-3 to TRBJ2-7; D might be TRBD1 (6 bases). The V gene lost 2 bases and the J gene lost 2 bases, with 13 bases spanning the gap. The CDR3 runs to 15 residues. Germline V gene data show CDR1 as SGHTA and CDR2 as FQGTGA. The CDR3 region has the DNA TGTGCCAGCAGCTTATATCCAGGGGAGACCTACGAGCAGTACTTC. Its translation: CASSLYPGETYEQYF.

The V and J genes are TRBV28 and TRBJ1-5; D is perhaps TRBD1 (5 bases). Between the trimmed V and J ends, which lost 5 bases and 0 bases, there was a span of 11 bases. The germline V gene encodes CDR1 MDHEN and CDR2 SYDVKM. This CDR3 contains 15 residues. The CDR3 bases are TGTGCCAGCAGTGCAGGGACCTATAGCAATCAGCCCCAGCATTTT. Translating it yields CASSAGTYSNQPQHF.

V usage is TRBV2 and J usage is TRBJ1-1; 10 bases agree with TRBD1. The CDR3 spans 14 residues. J gave up 4 bases and V 3 bases, and 2 bases lay outside the gene matches. Germline loops: CDR1 SNHLY, CDR2 FYNNEI. The CDR3, as DNA: TGTGCCAGCAGTGACGGGACAGGGGCCACTGAAGCTTTCTTT. Protein product: CASSDGTGATEAFF.

The chain is built from TRBV19 and TRBJ1-1; D might be TRBD1 (6 bases). This CDR3 region has 13 residues. Germline CDR1 reads LNHDA; CDR2 reads SQIVND (reference sequence). The V and J ends lost 3 bases and 4 bases respectively, with 9 bases between them. The CDR3 is CASSIVTGTEAFF. Here the CDR3 DNA reads TGTGCCAGTAGTATCGTGACAGGCACTGAAGCTTTCTTT. Drawing the rest from reference TRBV19 and TRBJ1-1, the complete variable domain is DGGITQSPKYLFRKEGQNVTLSCEQNLNHDAMYWYRQDPGQGLRLIYYSQIVNDFQKGDIAEGYSVSREKKESFPLTVTSAQKNPTAFYLCASSIVTGTEAFFGQGTRLTVV.